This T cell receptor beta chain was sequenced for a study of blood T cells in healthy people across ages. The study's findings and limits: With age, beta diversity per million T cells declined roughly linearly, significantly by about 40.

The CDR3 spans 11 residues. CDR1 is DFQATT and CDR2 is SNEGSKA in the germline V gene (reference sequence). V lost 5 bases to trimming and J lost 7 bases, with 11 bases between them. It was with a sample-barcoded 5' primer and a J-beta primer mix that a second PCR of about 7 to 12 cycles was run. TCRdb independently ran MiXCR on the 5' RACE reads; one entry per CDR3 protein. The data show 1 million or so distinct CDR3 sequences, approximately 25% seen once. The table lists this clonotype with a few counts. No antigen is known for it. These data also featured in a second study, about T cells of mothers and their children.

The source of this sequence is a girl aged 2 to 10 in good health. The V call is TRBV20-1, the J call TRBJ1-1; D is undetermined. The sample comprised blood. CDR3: CSAPRGDEAFF. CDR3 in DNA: TGCAGTGCTCCGCGCGGCGATGAAGCTTTCTTT.